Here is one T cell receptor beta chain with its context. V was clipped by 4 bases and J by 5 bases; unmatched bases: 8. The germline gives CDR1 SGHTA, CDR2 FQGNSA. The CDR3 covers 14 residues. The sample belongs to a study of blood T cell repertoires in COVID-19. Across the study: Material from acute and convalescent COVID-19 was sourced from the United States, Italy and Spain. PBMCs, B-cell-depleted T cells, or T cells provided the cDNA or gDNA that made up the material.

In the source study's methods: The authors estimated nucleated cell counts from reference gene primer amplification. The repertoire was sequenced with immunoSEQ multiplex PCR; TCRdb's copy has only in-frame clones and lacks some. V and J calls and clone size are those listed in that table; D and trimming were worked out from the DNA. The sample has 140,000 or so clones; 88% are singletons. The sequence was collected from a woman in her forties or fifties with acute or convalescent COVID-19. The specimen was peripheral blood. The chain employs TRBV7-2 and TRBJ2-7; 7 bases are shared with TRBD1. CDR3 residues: CASSSRQGRNEQYF. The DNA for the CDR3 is TGTGCCAGCAGCTCCCGACAGGGACGTAACGAGCAGTACTTC.